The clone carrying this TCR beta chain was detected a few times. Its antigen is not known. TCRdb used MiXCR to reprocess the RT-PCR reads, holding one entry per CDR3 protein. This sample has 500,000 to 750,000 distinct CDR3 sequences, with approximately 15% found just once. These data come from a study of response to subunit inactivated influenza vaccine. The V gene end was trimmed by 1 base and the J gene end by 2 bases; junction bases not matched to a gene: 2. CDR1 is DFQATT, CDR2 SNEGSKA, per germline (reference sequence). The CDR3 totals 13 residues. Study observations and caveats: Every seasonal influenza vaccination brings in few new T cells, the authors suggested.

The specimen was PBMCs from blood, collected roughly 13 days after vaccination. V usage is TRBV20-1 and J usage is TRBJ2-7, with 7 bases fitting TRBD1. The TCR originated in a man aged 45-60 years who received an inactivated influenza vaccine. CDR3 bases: TGCAGTGCTAGAGTGACAGGGCCCTACGAGCAGTACTTC. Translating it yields CSARVTGPYEQYF.